The 5 T cell receptor beta chains below come from one sample, sequenced in a study of neurological immune-mediated disorders. TCRdb independently ran MiXCR on the 5' RACE reads; one entry per CDR3 protein. The sample has about 20,000 distinct CDR3 sequences; 8.5% to 12% are singletons. The sequenced sample was PBMCs. These receptors came from a woman aged 55 to 70 with HTLV-1-associated myelopathy (HAM/TSP).

The rearrangement uses TRBV11-2 and TRBJ1-1, with 7 positions matching TRBD1. Germline loops: CDR1 SGHAT, CDR2 FQNNGV. The CDR3 is 17 residues long. The trim removed 5 bases at V and 4 bases at J, leaving 16 bases unmatched. The CDR3 reads CASSPRVASSGGTEAFF. The CDR3 region has the DNA TGTGCCAGCAGCCCACGGGTGGCCAGCTCAGGGGGCACTGAAGCTTTCTTT.

The sample holds many counts of this clonotype. The chain uses TRBV20-1 and TRBJ2-7; 9 nucleotides align to TRBD1. The V gene's germline CDR1 is DFQATT and CDR2 SNEGSKA (reference sequence). The CDR3 extends over 15 amino acids. The ends lost 6 bases at V and 1 base at J; junction bases unmatched: 10. CDR3 residues: CSARPPGQGSYEQYF. The CDR3 DNA reads TGCAGTGCCCGACCCCCCGGACAGGGGTCCTACGAGCAGTACTTC.

This clonotype was seen ten or more times. The chain couples TRBV6-1 to TRBJ2-2; D is unclear. Trimming took 5 bases from V and 1 from J, leaving 8 bases between them. There are 14 residues in the CDR3. Germline V gene sequence: CDR1 MNHNS, CDR2 SASEGT. CDR3 residues: CASSFRMNTGELFF. The CDR3 DNA sequence: TGTGCCAGCAGTTTTCGGATGAACACCGGGGAGCTGTTTTTT.

In its sample, this clonotype was seen many times. V is TRBV5-1 and J is TRBJ2-7; TRBD2 aligns across 11 bases. V gave up 2 bases and J gave up 6 bases; unmatched junction bases: 4. Germline CDR1 SGHRS, CDR2 YFSETQ. The CDR3 totals 14 residues. The CDR3 DNA is TGCGCCAGCAGCTTCGGTAGCGGGGGGGGCGAGCAGTACTTC. This gives the protein CASSFGSGGGEQYF.

This clonotype was counted at least ten times. The chain recombines TRBV5-1 with TRBJ1-2; a weak D match, TRBD1 (6 bases). V lost 0 bases, J lost 4 bases, and 16 bases lay in between. The CDR3 has 16 residues. CDR1 SGHRS and CDR2 YFSETQ come from the germline V gene. In nucleotides, the CDR3 is TGCGCCAGCAGCTTGGATGGGGGGCAGGGCGTCTATGGCTACACCTTC. It is translated as CASSLDGGQGVYGYTF. The variable domain in full, completed from reference TRBV5-1 and TRBJ1-2, reads KAGVTQTPRYLIKTRGQQVTLSCSPISGHRSVSWYQQTPGQGLQFLFEYFSETQRNKGNFPGRFSGRQFSNSRSEMNVSTLELGDSALYLCASSLDGGQGVYGYTFGSGTRLTVV.